A few counts support the clone carrying this T cell receptor (beta chain). The antigen is unknown. The sample belongs to a study of T cells after yellow fever vaccination. Study results and caveats: Weaker, the secondary response had a peak occurring faster, on day 5 versus 15.

TCRdb analysed the 5' RACE reads with MiXCR anew, one entry per CDR3 protein. Of approximately 170,000 distinct CDR3 sequences listed, more than 9.5% are singletons. With 0 bases clipped from V and 3 bases from J, the junction kept 4 bases outside the gene matches. CDR1 is SGHNT and CDR2 is YYREEE in the germline V gene (reference sequence). The length of the CDR3 is 15 residues. The rearrangement joins TRBV5-4 to TRBJ2-3; 7 bases are a match to TRBD2. The sequence was obtained from a man between 18 and 29 years old who received the YFV17D yellow fever vaccine. The material was CD8+ T cells sorted from PBMCs, obtained 15 days after the yellow fever booster vaccination. CDR3 amino acids: CASSLAGGWTDTQYF. For the CDR3, the DNA is TGTGCCAGCAGCTTGGCGGGGGGTTGGACAGATACGCAGTATTTT.